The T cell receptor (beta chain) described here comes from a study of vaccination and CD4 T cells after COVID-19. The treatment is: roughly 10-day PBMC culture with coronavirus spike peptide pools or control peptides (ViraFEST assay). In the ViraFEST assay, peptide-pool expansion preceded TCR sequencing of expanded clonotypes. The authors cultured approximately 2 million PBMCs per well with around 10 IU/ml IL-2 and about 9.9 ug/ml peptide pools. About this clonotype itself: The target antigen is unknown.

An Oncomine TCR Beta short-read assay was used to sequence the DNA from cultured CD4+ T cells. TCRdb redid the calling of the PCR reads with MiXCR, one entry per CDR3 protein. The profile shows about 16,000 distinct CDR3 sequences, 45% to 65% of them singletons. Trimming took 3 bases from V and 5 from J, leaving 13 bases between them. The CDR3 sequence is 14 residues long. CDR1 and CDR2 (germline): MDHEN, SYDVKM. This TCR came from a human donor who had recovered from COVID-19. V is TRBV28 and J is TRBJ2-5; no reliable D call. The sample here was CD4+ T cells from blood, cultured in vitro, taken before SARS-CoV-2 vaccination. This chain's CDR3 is CASSFSKLRETQYF. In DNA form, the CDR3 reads TGTGCCAGCAGTTTCTCAAAACTCCGGGAGACCCAGTACTTC. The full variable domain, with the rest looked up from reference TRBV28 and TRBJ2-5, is DVKVTQSSRYLVKRTGEKVFLECVQDMDHENMFWYRQDPGLGLRLIYFSYDVKMKEKGDIPEGYSVSREKKERFSLILESASTNQTSMYLCASSFSKLRETQYFGPGTRLLVL.